A single sample gave rise to the 29 T cell receptor beta chains below, sequenced in a study of blood T cell repertoires in COVID-19. Profiling relied on immunoSEQ multiplex PCR, and the TCRdb table lists in-frame clones only, not all of them. Of some 150,000 clones in the sample, about 88% were seen once. The sample was peripheral blood. The receptors were gathered from a woman in her 70s with acute or convalescent COVID-19.

V is TRBV7-2 and J is TRBJ1-6; a weak D match, TRBD1 (6 bases). This CDR3 has 15 residues. Deletions cut 1 base from V and 2 bases from J, with 6 bases between. The germline gives CDR1 SGHTA, CDR2 FQGNSA. CDR3 coding DNA: TGTGCCAGCAGCTTAGGACAGGCCTATAATTCACCCCTCCACTTT. Encoded protein: CASSLGQAYNSPLHF. Supplemented by reference TRBV7-2 and TRBJ1-6, the full variable domain reads GAGVSQSPSNKVTEKGKDVELRCDPISGHTALYWYRQSLGQGLEFLIYFQGNSAPDKSGLPSDRFSAERTGGSVSTLTIQRTQQEDSAVYLCASSLGQAYNSPLHFGNGTRLTVT.

V and J are TRBV29-1 and TRBJ1-3; 10 bases fit TRBD1. The V segment lost 6 bases and the J segment 4 bases; nucleotides outside the gene matches: 3. CDR1 and CDR2 from the germline V gene are SQVTM and ANQGSEA. The CDR3 totals 13 residues. CDR3 region: CSVGDRGGNTIYF. DNA for the CDR3: TGCAGCGTGGGGGACAGGGGCGGAAACACCATATATTTT.

Here the CDR3 DNA reads TGTGCCAGCAGCGCAACTAGCGGGGGCCCGTTATTGACCCAGTACTTC. Its translation is CASSATSGGPLLTQYF. The chain combines TRBV9 with TRBJ2-5; 11 bases agree with TRBD2. Germline lookup yields CDR1 SGDLS and CDR2 YYNGEE. The CDR3 loop spans 16 amino acids. Germline trimming cut 3 bases from V and 7 bases from J; bases unmatched to any gene: 11.

The chain carries TRBV6-5 and TRBJ1-1; no firm D call. V lost 5 bases and J 7 bases, leaving 14 bases between the germline ends. The CDR3 totals 13 residues. Germline V gene lookup returns CDR1 MNHEY and CDR2 SVGAGI. For the CDR3, the DNA is TGTGCCAGCAGTCCAAGGGAGAATAGTGAAGCTTTCTTT. It encodes CASSPRENSEAFF.

The chain is built from TRBV6-1 and TRBJ2-5, with TRBD1 matching over 9 bases. Germline loops: CDR1 MNHNS, CDR2 SASEGT. The CDR3 is 17 amino acids. J was trimmed by 2 bases and V by 4 bases; bases with no gene match: 11. The CDR3 region has the DNA TGTGCCAGCAGTGTACAAACAGGGGGCGTGGGGCAAGAGACCCAGTACTTC. It encodes CASSVQTGGVGQETQYF.

This sequence joins TRBV30 and TRBJ1-2; maybe TRBD1 (5 bases). V lost 2 bases and J 8 bases, leaving 18 bases between the germline ends. Germline-derived CDR1 and CDR2 are GTSNPN and SVGIG (reference sequence). The CDR3 runs to 14 residues. In DNA, the CDR3 is TGTGCCTGGAGTCACAGGCGGGGGGGGGAAGGCTACACCTTC. Translation: CAWSHRRGGEGYTF.

V usage is TRBV12-5 and J usage is TRBJ1-1; TRBD1 agrees at 7 bases. Germline V CDR1 and CDR2: LGHNT, FRNRAP. CDR3 length: 16 amino acids. Trimming removed 1 base from V and 4 bases from J; junction bases left unmatched: 9. CDR3 nucleotide sequence: TGTGCTAGTGGTTTGGCAACAGGGGCTGGGACCACTGAAGCTTTCTTT. Translated: CASGLATGAGTTEAFF. Filled out from reference TRBV12-5 and TRBJ1-1, the complete variable domain reads DARVTQTPRHKVTEMGQEVTMRCQPILGHNTVFWYRQTMMQGLELLAYFRNRAPLDDSGMPKDRFSAEMPDATLATLKIQPSEPRDSAVYFCASGLATGAGTTEAFFGQGTRLTVV.

The CDR3: CASSLAALASGANVLTF. CDR3 sequence (DNA): TGCGCCAGCAGCCTGGCGGCCCTAGCTTCTGGGGCCAACGTCCTGACTTTC. The chain is built from TRBV5-1 and TRBJ2-6, with D possibly matching TRBD2 (5 bases). The CDR3 is 17 residues long. Germline assignment: CDR1 SGHRS and CDR2 YFSETQ. The V end lost 4 bases, the J end lost 1 base, and 15 bases lay between the germline ends.

The CDR3 sequence is CASTGFPNYGYTF. The CDR3 coding sequence is TGTGCCAGCACGGGGTTCCCTAACTATGGCTACACCTTC. The V and J genes are TRBV6-5 and TRBJ1-2; D is undetermined. CDR3 size: 13 residues. Between the trimmed V and J ends, which lost 7 bases and 0 bases, there was a span of 9 bases. In germline, CDR1 is MNHEY, CDR2 SVGAGI.

This chain joins TRBV9 and TRBJ2-4, with no clear D. V lost 3 bases, J lost 4 bases, and 5 bases lay in between. Germline V gives CDR1 SGDLS, CDR2 YYNGEE. This CDR3 region has 12 residues. In nucleotides, the CDR3 is TGTGCCAGCAGCGCGTCGAAAAACATTCAGTACTTC. This sequence encodes CASSASKNIQYF.

The rearrangement joins TRBV27 to TRBJ1-3; TRBD1 agrees at 8 bases. Per the germline V gene, CDR1 is MNHEY and CDR2 is SMNVEV (reference sequence). The trim removed 5 bases at V and 4 bases at J, leaving 10 bases unmatched. The CDR3 contains 16 residues. CDR3 sequence reads: CASSRGQGSRGNTIYF. The DNA of the CDR3 is TGTGCCAGCAGTCGTGGACAGGGTTCGAGAGGAAACACCATATATTTT.

J is TRBJ1-3 and V is TRBV18, with TRBD1 as a possible D gene (5 bases). The CDR3 has 19 amino acids. V lost 2 bases and J 0 bases, leaving 20 bases between the germline ends. Germline V gives CDR1 KGHSH, CDR2 LQKENI. CDR3 nucleotides: TGTGCCAGCTCACCAATCTCACCATCAGACAGCACCTCTGGAAACACCATATATTTT. This codes for CASSPISPSDSTSGNTIYF.

This clone occurred a few times. Written as DNA, the CDR3 is TGTGCCAGGAACGGACTAGCGGGGGTTCTGGAGACCCAGTACTTC. Protein: CARNGLAGVLETQYF. This chain uses TRBV19 with TRBJ2-5, with 13 bases aligning to TRBD2. The germline V gene encodes CDR1 LNHDA and CDR2 SQIVND (reference sequence). This CDR3 contains 15 residues. V lost 9 bases to trimming and J lost 5 bases; unmatched junction nucleotides: 9.

This clone was picked up a small number of times. The chain combines TRBV12-5 with TRBJ2-4, with a possible D match to TRBD1 (5 bases). Germline assignment: CDR1 LGHNT and CDR2 FRNRAP. The V end was cut by 0 bases, the J end by 0 bases, with 18 bases between. The CDR3 contains 19 residues. The CDR3 nucleotides are TGTGCTAGTGGTTTGGTACAGGTTGGGGCCTCAATAGCCAAAAACATTCAGTACTTC. It specifies CASGLVQVGASIAKNIQYF. The whole variable domain, remainder taken from reference TRBV12-5 and TRBJ2-4, is DARVTQTPRHKVTEMGQEVTMRCQPILGHNTVFWYRQTMMQGLELLAYFRNRAPLDDSGMPKDRFSAEMPDATLATLKIQPSEPRDSAVYFCASGLVQVGASIAKNIQYFGAGTRLSVL.

This sequence joins TRBV18 and TRBJ2-2; D gene ambiguous. This CDR3 region has 16 residues. Germline V CDR1 and CDR2: KGHSH, LQKENI. V was trimmed by 4 bases and J by 0 bases, leaving 12 bases between them. The CDR3 sequence is CASSLQSRTNTGELFF. Here the CDR3 DNA reads TGTGCCAGCTCACTGCAGAGCAGGACGAACACCGGGGAGCTGTTTTTT.

The rearrangement links TRBV18 to TRBJ1-6, with D perhaps matching TRBD1 (6 bases). The CDR3 loop spans 15 amino acids. V was clipped by 3 bases and J by 7 bases, with 13 bases between them. Germline CDR1 KGHSH, CDR2 LQKENI. The DNA of the CDR3 is TGTGCCAGCTCACCCCCCGGGACACGGAATTCACCCCTCCACTTT. It codes for CASSPPGTRNSPLHF.

This chain uses TRBV6-5 with TRBJ1-5, with D tentatively TRBD1 (6 bases). The germline V gene encodes CDR1 MNHEY and CDR2 SVGAGI. This CDR3 is 15 amino acids long. V was clipped by 6 bases and J by 0 bases, with 12 bases between them. CDR3: CASRSKQGSNQPQHF. The CDR3 DNA reads TGTGCCAGCAGATCGAAACAGGGTAGCAATCAGCCCCAGCATTTT.

The rearrangement uses TRBV30 and TRBJ2-1, with TRBD1 matching 7 bases. J lost 7 bases, V lost 0 bases, and 12 bases had no gene match. The CDR3 runs 16 residues. Germline assignment: CDR1 GTSNPN and CDR2 SVGIG (reference sequence). For the CDR3, the DNA is TGTGCCTGGAGTGTACTTAAGACAGGGATGGGGAATGAGCAGTTCTTC. Translated, it gives CAWSVLKTGMGNEQFF.

This sequence joins TRBV6-2 or TRBV6-3 and TRBJ1-5; D remains ambiguous. This CDR3 spans 16 amino acids. V was cut by 3 bases and J by 0 bases, with 12 bases left in between. The V gene's germline CDR1 is MNHEY and CDR2 SVGEGT. Written as DNA, the CDR3 is TGTGCCAGCAGTTATAGAGGAGCGTATAGCAATCAGCCCCAGCATTTT. This translates into CASSYRGAYSNQPQHF.

V and J are TRBV27 and TRBJ1-2; no definite D call. Trimming took off 5 bases at V and 4 bases at J, with 11 bases between the two ends. The CDR3 is 13 amino acids. Germline CDR1 MNHEY, CDR2 SMNVEV (reference sequence). This chain's CDR3 is CASSQEGAYGYTF. CDR3 in DNA: TGTGCCAGCAGTCAAGAGGGCGCCTATGGCTACACCTTC.

V is TRBV4-1 and J is TRBJ1-6, with a weak D call TRBD1 (6 bases). The CDR3 is 16 residues long. Trimming took off 2 bases at V and 3 bases at J, with 11 bases between the two ends. Germline lookup yields CDR1 MGHRA and CDR2 YSYEKL. For the CDR3, the DNA is TGCGCCAGCAGCCAACAAGGACAGTTCTATAATTCACCCCTCCACTTT. It specifies CASSQQGQFYNSPLHF.

The chain is built from TRBV10-3 and TRBJ1-5; weak D call: TRBD1 (5 bases). The germline V and J ends were trimmed by 0 bases and 0 bases, with 9 bases remaining between them. The CDR3 sequence is 16 residues long. The germline gives CDR1 ENHRY, CDR2 SYGVKD. CDR3 nucleotide sequence: TGTGCCATCAGTGAGTCAGGGGTGGGTAGCAATCAGCCCCAGCATTTT. Its protein is CAISESGVGSNQPQHF.

CDR3 sequence (DNA): TGTGCCAGCAGCTTAGGGGGCCGGGAGCCCCAGCATTTT. Translated, it gives CASSLGGREPQHF. The V gene is TRBV7-2, the J gene TRBJ1-5; weak D call: TRBD1 (5 bases). V was cut by 1 base and J by 8 bases, with 9 bases left in between. Germline CDR1 is SGHTA and CDR2 is FQGNSA. This CDR3 has 13 residues.

This clone has more than one count but fewer than ten. J is TRBJ2-4 and V is TRBV7-2; 8 bases align to TRBD1. The CDR3 length is 14 residues. Germline values: CDR1 SGHTA, CDR2 FQGNSA. Unmatched junction bases numbered 7, after V lost 4 bases and J lost 8 bases. The CDR3 region is CASSSGQGVDIQYF. DNA for the CDR3: TGTGCCAGCAGCTCCGGACAGGGCGTAGACATTCAGTACTTC.

The chain uses TRBV6-6 and TRBJ1-1, with unresolved D. CDR1 is MNHNY, CDR2 SVGAGI, per germline (reference sequence). This CDR3 spans 8 amino acids. CDR3 bases: TGTGCGATCGGTGAAGCTTTCTTT. Translation: CAIGEAFF.

In its sample, this clone was seen once. The chain links TRBV5-6 to TRBJ1-5; a weak D match, TRBD1 (6 bases). Trimming took 1 base from V and 3 from J, leaving 11 bases between them. Germline values: CDR1 SGHDT, CDR2 YYEEEE. The CDR3 sequence is 15 residues long. The CDR3 nucleotides read TGTGCCAGCAGCTTGTATACAGGGACCAATCAGCCCCAGCATTTT. Protein product: CASSLYTGTNQPQHF.

V and J are TRBV6-5 and TRBJ2-1, with 9 bases lining up with TRBD2. CDR1 and CDR2 (germline): MNHEY, SVGAGI. V shed 4 bases and J 9 bases; nucleotides not matched to a gene: 4. This CDR3 is 13 amino acids long. The DNA of the CDR3 is TGTGCCAGCAGTTGGACTAGCGTTAGTGAGCAGTTCTTC. Translated: CASSWTSVSEQFF.

The J gene is TRBJ2-1, the V gene TRBV4-3; 14 bases fit TRBD2. Germline loops: CDR1 LGHNA, CDR2 YSLEER. Trimming removed 4 bases from V and 6 bases from J; junction bases left unmatched: 5. The CDR3 contains 16 residues. DNA for the CDR3: TGCGCCAGCAGCCTTCGACTAGCGGGGGGGATCAATGAGCAGTTCTTC. This sequence encodes CASSLRLAGGINEQFF.

As DNA, the CDR3 is TGCAGCGTTCTTAGACAGCCCAACACTGAAGCTTTCTTT. Its protein product is CSVLRQPNTEAFF. The J gene is TRBJ1-1, the V gene TRBV29-1, with D possibly matching TRBD1 (5 bases). The length of the CDR3 is 13 residues. CDR1 and CDR2 (germline): SQVTM, ANQGSEA. V was pared by 5 bases and J by 2 bases, with 12 bases between. The whole variable domain, filled in from reference TRBV29-1 and TRBJ1-1, reads SAVISQKPSRDICQRGTSLTIQCQVDSQVTMMFWYRQQPGQSLTLIATANQGSEATYESGFVIDKFPISRPNLTFSTLTVSNMSPEDSSIYLCSVLRQPNTEAFFGQGTRLTVV.